This T cell receptor beta chain was captured by sequencing in a study of blood T cell repertoires in COVID-19 (dated by TCRdb to the early 2020s). Study-wide context: Samples from collaborators originated in the United States, Italy and Spain and spanned both the acute and convalescent phases of COVID-19. The material from the prospective study consisted of cDNA or gDNA derived from T cells, B-cell-depleted T cells, or PBMCs. Deeply sampled blood TCRbeta repertoires from subjects exposed to, actively infected with, or recovered from COVID-19 were included in the dataset. The repertoires were released in a freely available public database intended as a resource for research on the immune response to SARS-CoV-2. Samples were obtained from the ongoing ImmuneRACE study (first 160 participants) and from some 1,300 subjects provided by 6 global collaborators. Sample metadata almost always included a de-identified subject ID, COVID-19 status, age in years and sex. Where available, HLA class I and class II types were taken from metadata supplied by the sample provider and were not determined by assay-based typing.

TCRbeta CDR3 regions were amplified from genomic DNA using the immunoSEQ Assay, a bias-controlled multiplex PCR. Processing in the source paper ran as follows. Nucleated cell counts per sample were estimated from amplification of reference gene primers within the assay. To quantify the absolute abundance of each unique TCRbeta CDR3 rearrangement, sequence reads were collapsed and filtered. For each sample, productive Simpson clonality was calculated by taking the square root of Simpson's diversity index across productive rearrangements. The table comes from immuneACCESS by way of TCRdb, which keeps in-frame sequences with V and J called. Part of the clones is missing from these tables; in studies checked, under half for an unresolved V gene and the rest for unknown reasons. The V and J calls and clone size are taken from that table; D and trimming were inferred from the DNA. The table for this sample lists 150,000 to 200,000 clones; approximately 80% of them were counted only once. Approximately 1.4% of the sample is in the top ten clones.

Taken from cysteine to phenylalanine, the CDR3 has 15 residues. Kept here is only the CDR3 DNA, which spans 45 bases and is read in frame from base 1. Sequences SGHTA (CDR1) and FQGNSA (CDR2) are obtained from the germline V gene. V loses 5 bases, J loses 5 bases, and the germline ends lie 18 bases apart. Whole blood was collected in K2EDTA tubes by collaborating institutions according to the institutions' own protocols. For TCRbeta analysis, collaborators shipped samples in one of three forms: frozen whole blood, isolated PBMCs, or DNA extracted from either of those sample types. On the study overall, not on this receptor specifically: How much clinical and demographic metadata was included differed by source and by participant, and the metadata was provided uncurated.

With respect to this clone: Its cognate antigen has yet to be identified. Base quality data are lacking; no much larger clone is found one base away.

The source material was peripheral blood. This receptor chain uses TRBV7-2 and TRBJ2-5; the D gene is perhaps TRBD1, on 6 matching bases. The receptor was isolated from a human donor in a cohort sampled during active COVID-19. CDR3 region: CASSRDTRTRETQYF. The DNA is TGTGCCAGCAGCAGGGACACGCGCACTCGGGAGACCCAGTACTTC. Supplemented by the reference TRBV7-2 and TRBJ2-5 proteins around the CDR3, the complete variable domain is GAGVSQSPSNKVTEKGKDVELRCDPISGHTALYWYRQSLGQGLEFLIYFQGNSAPDKSGLPSDRFSAERTGGSVSTLTIQRTQQEDSAVYLCASSRDTRTRETQYFGPGTRLLVL.